One and the same sample provided the 16 T cell receptor beta chains below, sequenced in a study of T-cell reconstitution after alpha-beta-depleted transplantation in children. The TCRbeta library incorporated unique molecular identifiers. TCRdb recomputed calls from the PCR reads with MiXCR, one row per CDR3 protein. The sample lists hundreds of thousands of distinct CDR3 sequences, roughly 24% seen once, with about 14% in the top ten. Sequencing used PBMCs, mostly from graft donor cells, obtained 360 days after TCRalphabeta/CD19-depleted stem cell transplant. These receptors all come from a boy in the first two years of life who had a stem cell transplant for acute myeloid leukemia, so the T cells may come from the graft donor.

The CDR3 loop reads CASSPLALNGETQYF. The DNA for the CDR3 is TGTGCCAGCAGCCCACTAGCGTTGAATGGAGAGACCCAGTACTTC. This chain uses TRBV5-4 with TRBJ2-5; 7 nucleotides match TRBD2. The junction had 10 bases not matched to a gene; V was cut back by 4 bases and J by 4 bases. The CDR3 consists of 15 residues. Germline V gene sequence: CDR1 SGHNT, CDR2 YYREEE (reference sequence).

The chain carries TRBV7-9 and TRBJ2-5, with D unresolved. Germline CDR1 reads SEHNR; CDR2 reads FQNEAQ (reference sequence). The V end was cut by 4 bases, the J end by 5 bases, with 11 bases between. The CDR3 sequence is 13 residues long. The CDR3 reads CASSYPRDETQYF. DNA of the CDR3: TGTGCCAGCAGCTACCCTAGAGACGAGACCCAGTACTTC. Full variable domain (missing parts from reference TRBV7-9 and TRBJ2-5): DTGVSQNPRHKITKRGQNVTFRCDPISEHNRLYWYRQTLGQGPEFLTYFQNEAQLEKSRLLSDRFSAERPKGSFSTLEIQRTEQGDSAMYLCASSYPRDETQYFGPGTRLLVL.

Many counts were recorded for this clonotype. The chain combines TRBV4-3 with TRBJ2-4, with D perhaps given as TRBD1 or TRBD2 (6 bases each). CDR3 size: 20 residues. The germline V gene has CDR1 LGHNA and CDR2 YSLEER. The germline V and J ends were trimmed by 1 base and 1 base, with 23 bases remaining between them. The CDR3 loop reads CASSQVGGTRGRGAKNIQYF. In DNA, the CDR3 is TGCGCCAGCAGCCAAGTAGGAGGGACACGGGGTCGGGGGGCCAAAAACATTCAGTACTTC.

This clonotype has ten or more counts. Written as DNA, the CDR3 is TGCGCCAGCGCCCTGGAACAGCCCGAAGATGAGCAGTTCTTC. Encoded protein: CASALEQPEDEQFF. The chain joins TRBV5-1 to TRBJ2-1; no clear D gene. Per the germline V gene, CDR1 is SGHRS and CDR2 is YFSETQ. V was shortened by 7 bases and J by 8 bases, with 19 bases between the two germline ends. This CDR3 comprises 14 residues.

The rearrangement joins TRBV12-3 or TRBV12-4 to TRBJ1-6; TRBD1 might be the D (5 bases). CDR3 length: 15 amino acids. Trimming took off 3 bases at V and 6 bases at J, with 12 bases between the two ends. The DNA for the CDR3 is TGTGCCAGCAGTTTCGAGGGGACGCCTAATTCACCCCTCCACTTT. As protein: CASSFEGTPNSPLHF.

The table lists this clonotype with many counts. The V call is TRBV14, the J call TRBJ2-5; D might be TRBD1 or TRBD2, each matching 5 bases. The length of the CDR3 is 12 residues. Germline lookup yields CDR1 SGHDN and CDR2 FVKESK. Trimming cost V 5 bases and J 3 bases, with 7 bases left between them. CDR3 nucleotides: TGTGCCAGCAGCTGGGGGAAAGAGACCCAGTACTTC. Translation: CASSWGKETQYF.

The chain joins TRBV11-1 to TRBJ2-1, with 8 bases fitting TRBD1. Germline assignment: CDR1 SGHAT and CDR2 FQDESV (reference sequence). V was clipped by 5 bases and J by 7 bases; unmatched bases: 13. The CDR3 is 16 residues long. CDR3 amino acids: CASSRPRDRIKNEQFF. The CDR3 DNA is TGTGCCAGCAGCAGACCCCGGGACAGGATTAAAAATGAGCAGTTCTTC.

V and J are TRBV18 and TRBJ2-5, with D perhaps TRBD2 (6 bases). V was pared by 0 bases and J by 5 bases, with 10 bases between. The CDR3 runs 14 residues. Germline-derived CDR1 and CDR2 are KGHSH and LQKENI. The CDR3 DNA reads as TGTGCCAGCTCACCACCGGAGGGGTTTGAGACCCAGTACTTC. As protein: CASSPPEGFETQYF. Filled out from reference TRBV18 and TRBJ2-5, the complete variable domain reads NAGVMQNPRHLVRRRGQEARLRCSPMKGHSHVYWYRQLPEEGLKFMVYLQKENIIDESGMPKERFSAEFPKEGPSILRIQQVVRGDSAAYFCASSPPEGFETQYFGPGTRLLVL.

This clonotype was seen a few times. V and J are TRBV12-3 or TRBV12-4 and TRBJ1-1; D unclear. V lost 0 bases to trimming and J lost 1 base, with 12 bases between them. This CDR3 has 16 amino acids. In nucleotides, the CDR3 is TGTGCCAGCAGTTTAGCGCTGGGTTCGGAGAACACTGAAGCTTTCTTT. It translates to CASSLALGSENTEAFF.

The chain links TRBV10-3 to TRBJ2-5, with 7 nucleotides matching TRBD1. The CDR3 has 13 amino acids. V dropped 6 bases and J dropped 1; count of bases not matched to a gene: 2. The germline gives CDR1 ENHRY, CDR2 SYGVKD. This chain's CDR3 is CAIRGTAQETQYF. The CDR3 DNA follows: TGTGCCATCAGGGGGACAGCCCAAGAGACCCAGTACTTC.

This clonotype was counted only a few times. The chain combines TRBV5-4 with TRBJ1-5; D is possibly TRBD1 (5 bases). Germline V gene data show CDR1 as SGHNT and CDR2 as YYREEE (reference sequence). The V and J ends lost 0 bases and 4 bases respectively, with 14 bases between them. CDR3 size: 16 residues. Written as DNA, the CDR3 is TGTGCCAGCAGCTTGGAGCAGTTCCGGGGGAATCAGCCCCAGCATTTT. Translating gives CASSLEQFRGNQPQHF.

This clonotype was seen a handful of times. V is TRBV7-2 and J is TRBJ2-7; TRBD1 aligns across 7 bases. The CDR3 is 15 residues long. The trim removed 2 bases at V and 1 base at J, leaving 5 bases unmatched. Germline V gene lookup returns CDR1 SGHTA and CDR2 FQGNSA. CDR3 in DNA: TGTGCCAGCAGCTTACCCGGGACAGCGTCCTACGAGCAGTACTTC. This encodes CASSLPGTASYEQYF. Full variable domain (remainder filled in from reference TRBV7-2 and TRBJ2-7): GAGVSQSPSNKVTEKGKDVELRCDPISGHTALYWYRQSLGQGLEFLIYFQGNSAPDKSGLPSDRFSAERTGGSVSTLTIQRTQQEDSAVYLCASSLPGTASYEQYFGPGTRLTVT.

Concerning this clonotype itself: A much larger clone lies one base from this, so it may be a read error. This chain uses TRBV20-1 with TRBJ2-7; a possible D gene is TRBD2 (6 bases). Germline values: CDR1 DFQATT, CDR2 SNEGSKA (reference sequence). This CDR3 region has 18 residues. CDR3: CCARDTSRYSEGSYEQYV. The CDR3, as DNA: TGCTGTGCTAGAGACACTAGCAGGTATTCCGAGGGCTCCTACGAGCAGTACGTC.

This clonotype was seen repeatedly, ten times or more. This chain uses TRBV6-2 or TRBV6-3 with TRBJ2-1, with D possibly TRBD2 on 6 matching bases. CDR3 size: 13 residues. Trimming removed 8 bases at V and 5 bases at J, with 13 bases between. Germline V gene lookup returns CDR1 MNHEY and CDR2 SVGEGT. The CDR3 nucleotides read TGTGCCAGCTCGGCGGGGTTCAACAATGAGCAGTTCTTC. Amino acids: CASSAGFNNEQFF.

In nucleotides, the CDR3 is TGTGCCACCAGTGATTCGCGAGGGCAGGGGGCAATCAAGTACAATGAGCAGTTCTTC. It encodes CATSDSRGQGAIKYNEQFF. The chain carries TRBV24-1 and TRBJ2-1, with TRBD1 identical over 8 bases. J was trimmed by 4 bases and V by 2 bases; bases with no gene match: 15. Germline loops: CDR1 KGHDR, CDR2 SFDVKD. The CDR3 loop spans 19 amino acids.

This clonotype has a count of ten or more. The rearrangement joins TRBV7-9 to TRBJ2-1, with D unresolved. From germline, CDR1 is SEHNR and CDR2 FQNEAQ (reference sequence). Between the trimmed V and J ends, which lost 1 base and 15 bases, there was a span of 10 bases. The CDR3 spans 11 residues. CDR3 protein: CASSLGEPRFF. As DNA, the CDR3 is TGTGCCAGCAGCTTAGGAGAGCCGCGGTTCTTC.